A single sample is the source of the 22 T cell receptor beta chains below, sequenced in a study of regulatory T cells in long-lasting Graves disease. The time point denotes: persistent/refractory GD, antithyroid drugs over 5 years with positive TRAb. The TCR library was prepared using RNA isolated from PBMCs. iRepertoire HTBI primers and Arm-PCR of CDR3 regions built TCR beta libraries. MiXCR was run by TCRdb on the multiplex PCR reads, yielding one entry per CDR3 protein. The top ten clones hold less than 30% of a sample with more than 300,000 distinct CDR3 sequences, 15% to 20% of them seen once. The sequences come from peripheral blood mononuclear cells (PBMCs), collected when the disease was refractory, from a patient treated with antithyroid drugs. The receptors originated from a female donor with Graves disease.

This sequence joins TRBV24-1 and TRBJ2-3; 9 bases are a match to TRBD2. CDR1 and CDR2 (germline): KGHDR, SFDVKD. The V gene end was trimmed by 7 bases and the J gene end by 5 bases; junction bases not matched to a gene: 9. CDR3 length: 15 residues. For the CDR3, the DNA is TGTGCCACCAGCGAAGCGGGAGGTGGGATAGATACGCAGTATTTT. Its translation is CATSEAGGGIDTQYF.

V gene TRBV29-1 combines with J gene TRBJ1-2; D unresolved. Trimming removed 4 bases from V and 6 bases from J, with 6 bases in between. Germline CDR1 reads SQVTM; CDR2 reads ANQGSEA. This CDR3 is built from 10 residues. The CDR3 region has the DNA TGCAGCGTTGTCGACGATGGCTACACCTTC. This translates into CSVVDDGYTF.

This clonotype was observed many times. V is TRBV30 and J is TRBJ1-1, with a possible D match to TRBD1 (5 bases). The V end lost 5 bases, the J end lost 4 bases, and 14 bases lay between the germline ends. Germline CDR1 GTSNPN, CDR2 SVGIG (reference sequence). The CDR3 sequence is 13 residues long. CDR3 DNA sequence: TGTGCCTGGGGACGGGGGGTGGGCACTGAAGCTTTCTTT. It yields the protein CAWGRGVGTEAFF.

The rearrangement links TRBV29-1 to TRBJ2-5; unclear D gene. Germline V CDR1 and CDR2: SQVTM, ANQGSEA. This CDR3 spans 13 amino acids. The ends were cut back, 6 bases at V and 4 bases at J, with 15 bases in the middle. CDR3 sequence: CSVSGSWVETQYF. For the CDR3, the DNA is TGCAGCGTCTCAGGTAGCTGGGTAGAGACCCAGTACTTC.

This clonotype was detected a few times. This chain connects TRBV6-5 to TRBJ2-1, with D perhaps matching TRBD2 (5 bases). CDR1 and CDR2 from the germline V gene are MNHEY and SVGAGI. CDR3 size: 14 residues. V was clipped by 0 bases and J by 4 bases, with 7 bases between them. This CDR3 reads CASSYSRDYNEQFF. CDR3 coding DNA: TGTGCCAGCAGTTACTCGAGGGATTACAATGAGCAGTTCTTC.

This clonotype was observed a handful of times. The rearrangement links TRBV19 to TRBJ1-5; no clear D. The CDR3 has 16 residues. The V gene lost 4 bases and the J gene lost 7 bases, with 20 bases spanning the gap. CDR1 and CDR2 from the germline V gene are LNHDA and SQIVND (reference sequence). CDR3 sequence reads: CASSTRKNLLGQPQHF. The CDR3 bases are TGTGCCAGTAGTACAAGGAAGAATCTATTAGGCCAGCCCCAGCATTTT.

This clonotype showed up many times. This chain uses TRBV12-3 or TRBV12-4 with TRBJ1-2, with 11 bases fitting TRBD1. This CDR3 spans 16 amino acids. V dropped 6 bases and J dropped 6; count of bases not matched to a gene: 12. The CDR3 DNA sequence: TGTGCCAGCAGCCCGCATCGGACAGGGGGCATCGATGGCTACACCTTC. This gives the protein CASSPHRTGGIDGYTF.

This clonotype was counted a few times. The rearrangement uses TRBV20-1 and TRBJ2-4, with 10 positions matching TRBD1. Losses at the gene ends were 6 bases for V and 8 bases for J; bases not matched to a gene: 10. This CDR3 is built from 14 residues. Germline V gene sequence: CDR1 DFQATT, CDR2 SNEGSKA (reference sequence). The CDR3 coding sequence is TGCAGTGCCCCCAGACAGGGGGCGTTGGACATTCAGTACTTC. It is translated as CSAPRQGALDIQYF.

The genes are TRBV24-1 and TRBJ2-1, with TRBD1 identical over 10 bases. V was clipped by 4 bases and J by 4 bases; unmatched bases: 6. This CDR3 contains 16 residues. Germline CDR1 reads KGHDR; CDR2 reads SFDVKD. CDR3 region: CATSEPTGGLYNEQFF. CDR3 in DNA: TGTGCCACCAGTGAACCGACAGGGGGCTTGTACAATGAGCAGTTCTTC.

The rearrangement links TRBV7-8 to TRBJ2-2; D possibly corresponds to TRBD2 (7 bases). The CDR3 totals 18 residues. Trimming cost V 4 bases and J 5 bases, with 23 bases left between them. The germline V gene encodes CDR1 SGHVS and CDR2 FQNEAQ. The CDR3 DNA reads as TGTGCCAGCAGCTCACGGCCCACGGGGGAGGGGGGGACCGGGGAGCTGTTTTTT. It is translated as CASSSRPTGEGGTGELFF.

This clonotype turned up a few times. This chain connects TRBV28 to TRBJ2-1; D gene unclear. Germline lookup yields CDR1 MDHEN and CDR2 SYDVKM. The CDR3 contains 15 residues. Trimming took 6 bases from V and 5 from J, leaving 17 bases between them. CDR3 in DNA: TGTGCCAGCAGCGGCCCGGTCAGTAACCACAATGAGCAGTTCTTC. Its translation is CASSGPVSNHNEQFF.

This clonotype came up a few times. The rearrangement uses TRBV2 and TRBJ1-3; 9 bases agree with TRBD1. Germline-derived CDR1 and CDR2 are SNHLY and FYNNEI. There are 15 residues in the CDR3. The V segment lost 6 bases and the J segment 1 base; nucleotides outside the gene matches: 4. The CDR3 sequence is CASRGQGLSGNTIYF. Here the CDR3 DNA reads TGTGCCAGCAGGGGACAGGGCTTATCTGGAAACACCATATATTTT. Looking up the rest from reference TRBV2 and TRBJ1-3 gives the full variable domain: EPEVTQTPSHQVTQMGQEVILRCVPISNHLYFYWYRQILGQKVEFLVSFYNNEISEKSEIFDDQFSVERPDGSNFTLKIRSTKLEDSAMYFCASRGQGLSGNTIYFGEGSWLTVV.

This clonotype occurred many times. The chain combines TRBV20-1 with TRBJ1-4; D gene uncertain. V gave up 3 bases and J gave up 5 bases, with 7 bases separating them. CDR3 length: 12 residues. The germline V gene encodes CDR1 DFQATT and CDR2 SNEGSKA (reference sequence). The CDR3 loop is CSASSANEKLFF. CDR3 bases: TGCAGTGCTAGCTCCGCAAATGAAAAACTGTTTTTT.

The gene calls are TRBV2 and TRBJ2-3; D remains ambiguous. The CDR3 sequence is 14 residues long. The germline V and J ends were trimmed by 10 bases and 4 bases, with 18 bases remaining between them. Germline loops: CDR1 SNHLY, CDR2 FYNNEI. The CDR3 nucleotides are TGTGCCAACACTCGGGCCAGTAGGGCAGATACGCAGTATTTT. It is translated as CANTRASRADTQYF.

This clonotype has ten or more counts. The chain joins TRBV12-3 or TRBV12-4 to TRBJ2-7, with D possibly TRBD1 on 5 matching bases. V gave up 2 bases and J gave up 0 bases, with 8 bases separating them. This CDR3 region has 14 residues. The CDR3 loop reads CASSLFGASYEQYF. CDR3 sequence (DNA): TGTGCCAGCAGTTTATTTGGGGCCTCCTACGAGCAGTACTTC.

This clonotype was seen a few times. The chain is built from TRBV20-1 and TRBJ2-7; TRBD2 agrees at 7 bases. The V gene end was trimmed by 2 bases and the J gene end by 2 bases; junction bases not matched to a gene: 9. CDR1 is DFQATT, CDR2 SNEGSKA, per germline (reference sequence). The CDR3 is 15 residues long. CDR3: CSARQVVSGAYEQYF. As DNA, the CDR3 is TGCAGTGCTAGACAAGTTGTGAGCGGGGCCTACGAGCAGTACTTC.

Ten or more counts support this clonotype. CDR3 nucleotides: TGTGCCAGCAGTTTATCGGAGAGGAACACTGAAGCTTTCTTT. Translating gives CASSLSERNTEAFF. The V call is TRBV27, the J call TRBJ1-1, with D uncertain. This CDR3 has 14 residues. CDR1 and CDR2 (germline): MNHEY, SMNVEV (reference sequence). Trimming took 0 bases from V and 1 from J, leaving 6 bases between them.

V is TRBV7-2 and J is TRBJ1-2; TRBD1 aligns across 7 bases. Germline CDR1 reads SGHTA; CDR2 reads FQGNSA. The V and J ends lost 4 bases and 4 bases, in that order; junction bases with no gene match: 6. CDR3 length: 14 residues. As DNA, the CDR3 is TGTGCCAGCAGCTATATGGGACAGCCCTATGGCTACACCTTC. It codes for CASSYMGQPYGYTF.

The gene calls are TRBV7-2 and TRBJ1-2; TRBD1 aligns across 7 bases. This CDR3 is built from 14 residues. Unmatched junction bases numbered 8, after V lost 3 bases and J lost 7 bases. The germline CDR1 and CDR2 sequences are SGHTA and FQGNSA. Here the CDR3 reads CASSLNRGSSGYTF. The CDR3 DNA follows: TGTGCCAGCAGCTTGAACAGGGGAAGCTCTGGCTACACCTTC.

The rearrangement uses TRBV19 and TRBJ1-1; D gene uncertain. CDR1 LNHDA and CDR2 SQIVND come from the germline V gene (reference sequence). The CDR3 extends over 14 amino acids. V was clipped by 2 bases and J by 1 base, with 8 bases between them. The CDR3 is CASSILKGNTEAFF. CDR3 coding DNA: TGTGCCAGTAGTATATTGAAAGGGAACACTGAAGCTTTCTTT.

This clonotype turned up a few times. In DNA form, the CDR3 reads TGTGCCAGCAGCCCACTAAAACCGGACCGGGATGGCTACACCTTC. Protein product: CASSPLKPDRDGYTF. The chain employs TRBV7-9 and TRBJ1-2; D is uncertain. Germline values: CDR1 SEHNR, CDR2 FQNEAQ (reference sequence). CDR3 size: 15 residues. Trimming cost V 5 bases and J 6 bases, with 19 bases left between them.

This clonotype was recorded at least ten times. The chain combines TRBV29-1 with TRBJ2-7; 9 positions match TRBD1. V was pared by 4 bases and J by 1 base, with 17 bases of the junction left unmatched. Germline assignment: CDR1 SQVTM and CDR2 ANQGSEA. The length of the CDR3 is 18 residues. The CDR3 protein is CSVAFGTGSYLTSYEQYF. The CDR3 nucleotides are TGCAGCGTTGCATTTGGGACAGGGTCATATTTAACTTCCTACGAGCAGTACTTC.